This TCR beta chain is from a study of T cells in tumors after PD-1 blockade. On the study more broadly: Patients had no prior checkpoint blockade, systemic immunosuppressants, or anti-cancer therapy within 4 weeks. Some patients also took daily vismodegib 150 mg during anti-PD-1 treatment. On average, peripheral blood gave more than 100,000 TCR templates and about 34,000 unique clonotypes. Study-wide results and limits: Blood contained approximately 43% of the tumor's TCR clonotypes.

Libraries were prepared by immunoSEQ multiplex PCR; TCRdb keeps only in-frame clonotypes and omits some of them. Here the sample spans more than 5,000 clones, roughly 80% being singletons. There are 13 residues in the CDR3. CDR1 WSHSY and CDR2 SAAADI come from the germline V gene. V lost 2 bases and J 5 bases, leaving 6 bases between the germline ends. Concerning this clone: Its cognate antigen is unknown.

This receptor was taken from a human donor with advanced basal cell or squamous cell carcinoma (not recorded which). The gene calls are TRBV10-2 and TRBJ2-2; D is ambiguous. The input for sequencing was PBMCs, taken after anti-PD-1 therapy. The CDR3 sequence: CASSETPTGELFF. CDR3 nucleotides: TGCGCCAGCAGTGAGACACCGACCGGGGAGCTGTTTTTT.